These T cell receptor beta chains were read from a single sample in a study of T cell responses to AZD1222 COVID-19 vaccine. The assay was immunoSEQ multiplex PCR, and TCRdb's table has in-frame clones only and misses some. Of 150,000 to 180,000 clones listed, about 87% are singletons. Source: peripheral blood, taken on day 0 of AZD1222 vaccination. The receptors derive from an adult in good health. The CDR3 runs from the conserved cysteine through the conserved F or W. The D gene is left open where the match is weak. Clone sizes are given selectively: once, few, many, or a class where the clone is expanded.

J gene,clone size,V gene,D gene,CDR3 DNA,CDR3 protein
TRBJ1-3,NA,TRBV2,NA,TGTGCCAGCAGTGAGGGGACAGGAAACACCATATATTTT,CASSEGTGNTIYF
TRBJ1-4,once,TRBV11-2,NA,TGTGCCAGCAGCTCTGGGGGGAATGAAAAACTGTTTTTT,CASSSGGNEKLFF
TRBJ2-2,few,TRBV6-5,NA,TGTGCCAGCGATCCCGGGACGGCGAACACCGGGGAGCTGTTTTTT,CASDPGTANTGELFF
TRBJ1-2,NA,TRBV12-3/TRBV12-4,NA,TGTGCCAGCTCCCTGGCAGGTCTTCCCGGCTACACCTTC,CASSLAGLPGYTF
TRBJ1-4,NA,TRBV5-8,NA,TGTGCCAGCAGGCAGACAGGAGGAAATGAAAAACTGTTTTTT,CASRQTGGNEKLFF
TRBJ2-4,NA,TRBV3-1/TRBV3-2,TRBD2,TGTGCCAGCAGCCAAGGACTAGCGGGGGCAAACATTCAGTACTTC,CASSQGLAGANIQYF
TRBJ2-1,NA,TRBV4-1,NA,TGCGCCAGCAGCCAAGACGGGGGGCCTCGCTCCAGGGAGCAGTTCTTC,CASSQDGGPRSREQFF
TRBJ1-4,NA,TRBV28,TRBD1,TGTGCCAGCAGTTCGGGACAGGCTGAAAAACTGTTTTTT,CASSSGQAEKLFF
TRBJ1-5,few,TRBV19,TRBD1,TGTGCCAGTACCAGACAGGGCCTGAGCAATCAGCCCCAGCATTTT,CASTRQGLSNQPQHF
TRBJ2-7,NA,TRBV20-1,NA,TGCAGTGCTCCTGACCCTTACGAGCAGTACTTC,CSAPDPYEQYF
TRBJ2-7,NA,TRBV4-1,TRBD2,TGCGCCAGCAGCGTGGCTAGCGGAACCTACGAGCAGTACTTC,CASSVASGTYEQYF
TRBJ2-7,NA,TRBV2,TRBD2,TGTGCCAGCAGCAGACTAGCGGGGGCCTCCTACGAGCAGTACTTC,CASSRLAGASYEQYF
TRBJ1-5,NA,TRBV27,NA,TGTGCCAGCAGCTTGGAGGGACACGATAATCAGCCCCAGCATTTT,CASSLEGHDNQPQHF
TRBJ2-7,NA,TRBV18,TRBD2,TGTGCCAGCTCCCCGACCCCTAGCGGTAGCTCCTACGAGCAGTACTTC,CASSPTPSGSSYEQYF
TRBJ2-5,NA,TRBV7-2,NA,TGTGCCAGCAGAATCAGGCTTCAAGAGACCCAGTACTTC,CASRIRLQETQYF
TRBJ2-3,NA,TRBV28,TRBD2,TGTGCCAGCAGCCCGGGGGGTCCAGATACGCAGTATTTT,CASSPGGPDTQYF
TRBJ1-3,NA,TRBV11-2,NA,TGTGCCAGCCACTACGGGGGTATTGGAAACACCATATATTTT,CASHYGGIGNTIYF
TRBJ1-3,NA,TRBV7-6,NA,TGTGCCAGCAGCCGGGGGGCGGCTGGAAACACCATATATTTT,CASSRGAAGNTIYF
TRBJ2-7,NA,TRBV5-1,NA,TGCGCCAGCAGCTTGTTGCAGCCTGGCGCCTACGAGCAGTACTTC,CASSLLQPGAYEQYF
TRBJ1-4,few,TRBV19,NA,TGTGCCAGTAGTATCGGAGGGACGGCAACTAATGAAAAACTGTTTTTT,CASSIGGTATNEKLFF
TRBJ2-5,NA,TRBV13,TRBD1,TGTGCCAGCAGCTTAAGGCAGGGGGCCCCCCAAGAGACCCAGTACTTC,CASSLRQGAPQETQYF
TRBJ1-6,NA,TRBV5-1,NA,TGCGCCAGCAGCACCCAGGGATATAATTCACCCCTCCACTTT,CASSTQGYNSPLHF